This TCR beta chain was identified during a study of T cell changes during pregnancy in multiple sclerosis. This CDR3 spans 16 amino acids. V dropped 1 base and J dropped 3; count of bases not matched to a gene: 5. The germline gives CDR1 KGHSH, CDR2 LQKENI. Sequencing used immunoSEQ multiplex PCR; TCRdb keeps in-frame clones, though not all of them. Counted here are 35,000 to 40,000 clones, about nine tenths occurring once; the ten biggest clones make up 0.9% to 1.5%. The sequence came from a female donor with multiple sclerosis, enrolled in a pregnancy study. The sample here was CD4+ T cells from peripheral blood mononuclear cells, taken before pregnancy. This chain links TRBV18 with TRBJ2-2; 7 bases align to TRBD2. CDR3 in amino acids: CASSPQGLADTGELFF. CDR3 DNA: TGTGCCAGCTCACCACAGGGCCTAGCGGACACCGGGGAGCTGTTTTTT. Based on the CDR3 plus reference TRBV18 and TRBJ2-2, the full variable domain is NAGVMQNPRHLVRRRGQEARLRCSPMKGHSHVYWYRQLPEEGLKFMVYLQKENIIDESGMPKERFSAEFPKEGPSILRIQQVVRGDSAAYFCASSPQGLADTGELFFGEGSRLTVL.